The 11 T cell receptor beta chains below were found in one sample sequenced in a study of T cells after yellow fever vaccination. Each CDR3 protein is one row after TCRdb ran MiXCR on the 5' RACE reads. This table has approximately 550,000 distinct CDR3 sequences, approximately 13% appearing once. Sequenced here: PBMCs, sampled on the day of the yellow fever booster vaccination. These receptors came from a man aged 25 to 40 who received the YFV17D yellow fever vaccine.

This clonotype turned up a few times. The chain recombines TRBV4-3 with TRBJ1-2; TRBD1 agrees at 7 bases. This CDR3 region has 14 residues. The germline V gene encodes CDR1 LGHNA and CDR2 YSLEER. V lost 0 bases to trimming and J lost 6 bases; unmatched junction nucleotides: 4. Written as DNA, the CDR3 is TGCGCCAGCAGCCAAGATAGGGGGCTAAATGGCTACACCTTC. This codes for CASSQDRGLNGYTF.

The chain employs TRBV21-1 and TRBJ2-3; whether TRBD2, the table's D call, matches the DNA was not checked. TRBV21-1 is a pseudogene locus. The CDR3 is made up of 15 amino acids. This CDR3 reads CASRSASGGTDTQYF. In DNA form, the CDR3 reads TGTGCCAGCAGGTCGGCGAGCGGGGGCACAGATACGCAGTATTTT.

This chain uses TRBV5-6 with TRBJ2-7; D may be TRBD2 (6 bases). V lost 5 bases and J lost 2, with 11 bases in between. This CDR3 is built from 13 residues. Germline CDR1 SGHDT, CDR2 YYEEEE. The CDR3 is CASRKGLTYEQYF. The CDR3 nucleotides are TGTGCCAGCAGAAAGGGACTGACCTACGAGCAGTACTTC. Together with reference TRBV5-6 and TRBJ2-7, the CDR3 gives the full variable domain: DAGVTQSPTHLIKTRGQQVTLRCSPKSGHDTVSWYQQALGQGPQFIFQYYEEEERQRGNFPDRFSGHQFPNYSSELNVNALLLGDSALYLCASRKGLTYEQYFGPGTRLTVT.

This clonotype was counted a few times. The chain uses TRBV28 and TRBJ2-5; tentative D call: TRBD2 (5 bases). There are 13 residues in the CDR3. The V end was cut by 5 bases, the J end by 7 bases, with 14 bases between. Germline CDR1 MDHEN, CDR2 SYDVKM. The CDR3 spells CASSPTLAGTQYF. The CDR3 DNA follows: TGTGCCAGCAGTCCTACACTCGCGGGGACCCAGTACTTC.

This chain uses TRBV10-3 with TRBJ1-1; the D is unclear. The germline gives CDR1 ENHRY, CDR2 SYGVKD. V gave up 2 bases and J gave up 4 bases, with 14 bases separating them. CDR3 length: 15 amino acids. This chain's CDR3 is CAISENLGAGTEAFF. The CDR3 region has the DNA TGTGCCATCAGTGAGAACTTGGGTGCGGGCACTGAAGCTTTCTTT.

The V and J genes are TRBV29-1 and TRBJ2-1; 11 positions match TRBD2. This CDR3 has 18 amino acids. Trimming cost V 8 bases and J 1 base; bases outside gene matches: 16. Per the germline V gene, CDR1 is SQVTM and CDR2 is ANQGSEA. Here the CDR3 reads CSLQALAGGTISYNEQFF. DNA for the CDR3: TGCAGCCTTCAGGCTCTAGCGGGAGGCACGATATCCTACAATGAGCAGTTCTTC.

This clonotype was observed a few times. V usage is TRBV6-1 and J usage is TRBJ1-1, with D possibly TRBD1 on 5 matching bases. CDR1 and CDR2 (germline): MNHNS, SASEGT. The CDR3 contains 14 residues. With 6 bases removed from V and 1 base from J, the gap between germline ends came to 12 bases. The CDR3 loop reads CASRDHGGNTEAFF. CDR3 coding DNA: TGTGCCAGCAGGGATCACGGGGGGAACACTGAAGCTTTCTTT.

V and J are TRBV5-6 and TRBJ2-2, with D maybe TRBD2 (6 bases). Germline loops: CDR1 SGHDT, CDR2 YYEEEE. V was pared by 4 bases and J by 7 bases, with 14 bases between. CDR3 length: 14 residues. CDR3 sequence: CASSPPMTSGELFF. The CDR3 DNA sequence: TGTGCCAGCAGCCCGCCTATGACTAGCGGGGAGCTGTTTTTT.

This clonotype was detected a few times. The J gene is TRBJ2-3, the V gene TRBV5-1; D possibly corresponds to TRBD2 (5 bases). Trimming stripped 2 bases from V and 5 bases from J, with 12 bases between. Germline CDR1 is SGHRS and CDR2 is YFSETQ. The CDR3 runs to 14 residues. The CDR3 region has the DNA TGCGCCAGCAGCTTTGGGAGCCCCAAAGATACGCAGTATTTT. It encodes CASSFGSPKDTQYF. The variable domain in full, with the rest retrieved from reference TRBV5-1 and TRBJ2-3, is KAGVTQTPRYLIKTRGQQVTLSCSPISGHRSVSWYQQTPGQGLQFLFEYFSETQRNKGNFPGRFSGRQFSNSRSEMNVSTLELGDSALYLCASSFGSPKDTQYFGPGTRLTVL.

This clonotype appeared a few times. The chain employs TRBV15 and TRBJ1-1; TRBD1 is a possible D gene (6 bases). This CDR3 spans 15 amino acids. V lost 5 bases and J 0 bases, leaving 13 bases between the germline ends. CDR1 is LNHNV, CDR2 YYDKDF, per germline (reference sequence). CDR3 loop: CATSRLDSMNTEAFF. CDR3 DNA: TGTGCCACCAGCCGATTGGACAGCATGAACACTGAAGCTTTCTTT.

This clonotype has ten or more counts. The J gene is TRBJ2-7, the V gene TRBV24-1, with a possible D match to TRBD1 (5 bases). Germline CDR1 KGHDR, CDR2 SFDVKD. Trimming left V 2 bases short and J 0 bases short, with 16 bases between. The CDR3 runs 17 residues. The CDR3 sequence: CATSDSTSSRASYEQYF. CDR3 nucleotide sequence: TGTGCCACCAGTGATTCCACTTCCTCCAGGGCCTCCTACGAGCAGTACTTC.